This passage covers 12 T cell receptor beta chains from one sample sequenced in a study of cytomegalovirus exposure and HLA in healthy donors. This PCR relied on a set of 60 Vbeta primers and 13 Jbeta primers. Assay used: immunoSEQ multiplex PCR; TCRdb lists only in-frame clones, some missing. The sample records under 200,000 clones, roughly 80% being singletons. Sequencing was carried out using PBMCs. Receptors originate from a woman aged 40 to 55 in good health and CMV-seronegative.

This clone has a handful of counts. CDR3 residues: CASSLVGLGNQPQHF. The DNA of the CDR3 is TGTGCCAGCAGCTTAGTCGGACTCGGGAATCAGCCCCAGCATTTT. The rearrangement joins TRBV7-2 to TRBJ1-5; D unclear. There are 15 residues in the CDR3. V was shortened by 1 base and J by 4 bases, with 11 bases between the two germline ends. In germline, CDR1 is SGHTA, CDR2 FQGNSA.

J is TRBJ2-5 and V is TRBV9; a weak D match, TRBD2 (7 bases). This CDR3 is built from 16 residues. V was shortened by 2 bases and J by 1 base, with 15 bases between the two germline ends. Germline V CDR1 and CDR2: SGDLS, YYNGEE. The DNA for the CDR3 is TGTGCCAGCAGCGTTCAACAGGGAGGGCCCCAAGAGACCCAGTACTTC. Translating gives CASSVQQGGPQETQYF.

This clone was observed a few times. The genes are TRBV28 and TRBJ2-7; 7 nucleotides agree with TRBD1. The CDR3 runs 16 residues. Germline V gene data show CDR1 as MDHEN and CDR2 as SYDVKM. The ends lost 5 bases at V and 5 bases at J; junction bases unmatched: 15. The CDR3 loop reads CASSPPAFRGSHEQYF. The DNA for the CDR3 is TGTGCCAGCAGTCCCCCGGCGTTCAGGGGGTCCCACGAGCAGTACTTC.

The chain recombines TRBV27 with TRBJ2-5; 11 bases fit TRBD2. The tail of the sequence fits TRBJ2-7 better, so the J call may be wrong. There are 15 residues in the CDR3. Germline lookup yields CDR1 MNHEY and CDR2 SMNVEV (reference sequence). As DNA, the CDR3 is TGTGCCAGCAGTCCGACTAGCGGGGCGGTATACGAGCAGTACTTC. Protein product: CASSPTSGAVYEQYF.

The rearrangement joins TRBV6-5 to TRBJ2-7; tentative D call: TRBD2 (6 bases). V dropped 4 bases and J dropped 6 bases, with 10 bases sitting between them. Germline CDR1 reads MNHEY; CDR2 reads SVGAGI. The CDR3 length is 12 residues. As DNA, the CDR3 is TGTGCCAGCAGTTCTCTAGCGTCCGAGCAGTACTTC. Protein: CASSSLASEQYF.

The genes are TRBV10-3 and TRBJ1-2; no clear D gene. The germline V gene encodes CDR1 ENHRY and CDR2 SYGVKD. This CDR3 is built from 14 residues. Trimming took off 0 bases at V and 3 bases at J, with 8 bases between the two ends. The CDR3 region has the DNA TGTGCCATCAGTGAGTCAACAGATTACTATGGCTACACCTTC. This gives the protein CAISESTDYYGYTF.

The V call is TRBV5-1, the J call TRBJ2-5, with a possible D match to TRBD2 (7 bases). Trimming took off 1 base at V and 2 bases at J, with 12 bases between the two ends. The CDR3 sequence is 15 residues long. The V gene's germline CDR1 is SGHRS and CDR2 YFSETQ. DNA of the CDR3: TGCGCCAGCAGCTTGAGGGCGGGGGCTCAAGAGACCCAGTACTTC. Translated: CASSLRAGAQETQYF.

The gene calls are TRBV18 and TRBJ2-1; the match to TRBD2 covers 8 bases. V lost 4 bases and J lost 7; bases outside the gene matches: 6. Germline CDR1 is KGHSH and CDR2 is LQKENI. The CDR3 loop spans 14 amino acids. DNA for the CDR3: TGTGCCAGCTCACTCGGGGGGGCCTGGAATGAGCAGTTCTTC. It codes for CASSLGGAWNEQFF.

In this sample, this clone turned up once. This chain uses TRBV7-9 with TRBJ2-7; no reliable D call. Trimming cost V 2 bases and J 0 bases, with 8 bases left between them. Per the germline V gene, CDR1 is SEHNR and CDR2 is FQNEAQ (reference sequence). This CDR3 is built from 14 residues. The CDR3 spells CASSLRLGSYEQYF. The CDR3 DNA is TGTGCCAGCAGCTTAAGACTGGGCTCCTACGAGCAGTACTTC.

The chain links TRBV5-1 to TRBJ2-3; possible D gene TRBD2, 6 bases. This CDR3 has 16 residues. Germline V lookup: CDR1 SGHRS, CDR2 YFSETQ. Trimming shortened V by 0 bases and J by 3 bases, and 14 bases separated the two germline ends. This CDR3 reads CASSLVGGTLTDTQYF. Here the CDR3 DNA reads TGCGCCAGCAGCTTGGTAGGAGGGACGTTAACAGATACGCAGTATTTT.

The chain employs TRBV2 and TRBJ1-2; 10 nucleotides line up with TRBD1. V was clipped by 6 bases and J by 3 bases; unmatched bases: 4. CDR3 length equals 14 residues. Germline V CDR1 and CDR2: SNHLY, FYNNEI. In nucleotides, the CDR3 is TGTGCCAGCAGAGGACAGGGGGACGACTATGGCTACACCTTC. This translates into CASRGQGDDYGYTF.

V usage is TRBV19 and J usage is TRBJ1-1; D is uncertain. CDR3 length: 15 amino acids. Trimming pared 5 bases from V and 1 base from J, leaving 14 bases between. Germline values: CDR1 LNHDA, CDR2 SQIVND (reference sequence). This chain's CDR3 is CASSREAVRNTEAFF. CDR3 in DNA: TGTGCCAGTAGTCGGGAGGCTGTAAGGAACACTGAAGCTTTCTTT.